The present TCR beta chain was sequenced within a study of blood T cell repertoires in COVID-19. Turning to the study itself: Samples taken during acute and convalescent COVID-19 were collected in the United States, Italy and Spain. The cDNA or gDNA used as material had been derived from T cells, B-cell-depleted T cells, or PBMCs.

Original data processing: Nucleated cell number was recorded as an estimate derived from reference gene primer amplification. Assay used: immunoSEQ multiplex PCR; TCRdb lists only in-frame clones, some missing. V, J and clone size derive from that table, while D and trimming were established from the DNA sequence. The sample holds 29,000 or so clones, nearly 80% seen once. Concerning this clone itself: Within the sample, other DNA sequences also encode this same CDR3.

CDR1 is KGHSH, CDR2 LQKENI, per germline. The CDR3 is 14 amino acids. V shed 3 bases and J 1 base; nucleotides not matched to a gene: 1. The origin of this receptor is an older woman with acute or convalescent COVID-19. The sample consisted of peripheral blood. This chain uses TRBV18 with TRBJ2-3, with 7 positions matching TRBD1. The CDR3 DNA is TGTGCCAGCTCACCTGGACAGGGCACAGATACGCAGTATTTT. Translation gives CASSPGQGTDTQYF.